The present T cell receptor beta chain was sequenced within a study of blood T cell repertoires in COVID-19. As for the study in general: COVID-19 samples collected from the United States, Italy and Spain covered acute and convalescent phases. Nucleic acid was either cDNA or gDNA, and it came from T cells, B-cell-depleted T cells, or PBMCs.

The junction had 15 bases not matched to a gene; V was cut back by 0 bases and J by 1 base. The CDR3 has 20 amino acids. Germline lookup yields CDR1 SGHNT and CDR2 YYREEE (reference sequence). Clones were sequenced by immunoSEQ multiplex PCR, and TCRdb holds only the in-frame ones, with some missing. The sample shows roughly 300,000 clones, more than 75% of them seen only once. This receptor was obtained from a woman in her forties or fifties who had recovered from COVID-19. What was sequenced was peripheral blood. The chain links TRBV5-4 to TRBJ1-3; 8 bases fit TRBD1. The CDR3 DNA reads TGTGCCAGCAGCTTGGTGGGCACCGGAGGACAGGGCTTGTCTGGAAACACCATATATTTT. Its translation is CASSLVGTGGQGLSGNTIYF.